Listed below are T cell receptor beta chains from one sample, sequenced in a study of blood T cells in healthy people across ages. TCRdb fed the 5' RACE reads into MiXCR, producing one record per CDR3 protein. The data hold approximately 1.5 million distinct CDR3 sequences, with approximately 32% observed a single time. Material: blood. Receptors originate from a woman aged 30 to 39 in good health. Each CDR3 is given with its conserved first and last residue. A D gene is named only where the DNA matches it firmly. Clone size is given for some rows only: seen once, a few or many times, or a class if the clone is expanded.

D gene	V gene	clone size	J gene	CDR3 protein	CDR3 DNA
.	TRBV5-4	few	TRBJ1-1	CASSLGLGQGSAEAFF	TGTGCCAGCAGCTTGGGTCTTGGGCAGGGCAGCGCTGAAGCTTTCTTT
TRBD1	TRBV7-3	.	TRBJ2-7	CASSMGQGPYEQYF	TGTGCCAGCAGCATGGGACAGGGCCCCTACGAGCAGTACTTC
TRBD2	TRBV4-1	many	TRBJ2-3	CASSRRTSGDPMTSTDTQYF	TGCGCCAGCAGCCGCCGGACTAGCGGGGACCCAATGACTAGCACAGATACGCAGTATTTT
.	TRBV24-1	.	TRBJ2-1	CATRGVQPHNEQFF	TGTGCCACCAGAGGCGTGCAGCCCCACAATGAGCAGTTCTTC
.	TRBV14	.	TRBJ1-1	CASSQDYVMVSPTEAFF	TGTGCCAGCAGCCAAGATTACGTGATGGTTTCCCCCACTGAAGCTTTCTTT
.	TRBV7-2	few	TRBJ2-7	CASRSRPNLEQYF	TGTGCCAGCAGATCCCGACCCAATCTGGAGCAGTACTTC
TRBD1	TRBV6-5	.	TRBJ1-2	CASRRDSRGGYTF	TGTGCCAGCAGACGGGACAGCCGAGGGGGCTACACCTTC
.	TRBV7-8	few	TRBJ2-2	CASSPRPADNTGGLFF	TGTGCCAGCAGCCCTCGACCAGCAGATAACACCGGGGGGCTGTTTTTT
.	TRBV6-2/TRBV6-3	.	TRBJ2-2	CASRRRTELFF	TGTGCCAGCCGCCGAAGGACAGAGCTGTTTTTT
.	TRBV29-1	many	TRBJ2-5	CSVDTGKEETQYF	TGCAGCGTTGATACCGGAAAGGAAGAGACCCAGTACTTC
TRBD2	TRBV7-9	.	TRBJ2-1	CASSQSGGYNEQFF	TGTGCCAGCAGCCAAAGCGGGGGGTACAATGAGCAGTTCTTC
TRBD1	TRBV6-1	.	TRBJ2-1	CASSRIQGARAYNEQFF	TGTGCCAGCAGTCGAATACAGGGGGCCAGGGCCTACAATGAGCAGTTCTTC
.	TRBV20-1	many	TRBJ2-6	CSAREYSGANVLTF	TGCAGTGCTAGAGAGTACTCTGGGGCCAACGTCCTGACTTTC
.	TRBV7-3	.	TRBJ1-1	CASSPGTPINTEAFF	TGTGCCAGCAGCCCCGGGACACCCATTAACACTGAAGCTTTCTTT
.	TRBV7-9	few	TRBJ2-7	CATSESYEQYF	TGTGCCACCTCAGAATCCTACGAGCAGTACTTC
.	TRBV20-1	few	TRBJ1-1	CSARYSMNTEAFF	TGCAGTGCTAGGTACAGCATGAACACTGAAGCTTTCTTT
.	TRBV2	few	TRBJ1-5	CASSVQGEVQPQHF	TGTGCCAGCTCCGTACAGGGTGAAGTACAGCCCCAGCATTTT
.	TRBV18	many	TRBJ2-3	CASSPLAVSTDTQYF	TGTGCCAGCTCACCACTAGCGGTCAGCACAGATACGCAGTATTTT
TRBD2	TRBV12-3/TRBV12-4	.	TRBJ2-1	CASSLDDEVLAGDNEQFF	TGTGCCAGCAGTTTAGACGACGAAGTTCTAGCGGGAGACAATGAGCAGTTCTTC
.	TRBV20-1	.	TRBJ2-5	CSAPDKLAGQETQYF	TGCAGTGCTCCTGACAAATTGGCGGGGCAAGAGACCCAGTACTTC
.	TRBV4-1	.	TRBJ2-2	CASSQGDWRVLNTGELFF	TGCGCCAGCAGCCAAGGTGACTGGCGGGTATTGAACACCGGGGAGCTGTTTTTT
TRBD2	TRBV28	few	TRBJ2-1	CASSPSGRRDNEQFF	TGTGCCAGCAGCCCAAGCGGGAGGCGGGACAATGAGCAGTTCTTC
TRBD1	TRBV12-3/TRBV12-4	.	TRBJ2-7	CAGSSSYGTGEQYF	TGTGCCGGCAGTTCCTCCTACGGGACAGGGGAGCAGTACTTC
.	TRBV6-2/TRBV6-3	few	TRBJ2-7	CASNSGDPYYEQYF	TGTGCCAGCAATAGTGGGGACCCATACTACGAGCAGTACTTC
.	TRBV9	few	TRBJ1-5	CASSPRAENHNQPQHF	TGTGCCAGCAGCCCTCGAGCGGAGAACCACAATCAGCCCCAGCATTTT
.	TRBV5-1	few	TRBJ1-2	CASSPTGPPDDYGYTF	TGCGCCAGCAGCCCCACCGGGCCCCCCGACGACTATGGCTACACCTTC
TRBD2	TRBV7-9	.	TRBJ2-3	CASSMGLAVDTQYF	TGTGCCAGCAGCATGGGACTAGCGGTGGATACGCAGTATTTT
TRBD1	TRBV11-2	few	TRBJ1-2	CASSQSGTAYGYTF	TGTGCCAGCAGCCAATCCGGGACAGCTTATGGCTACACCTTC
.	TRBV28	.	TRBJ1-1	CASSWGRAGYEAFF	TGTGCCAGCAGTTGGGGTCGGGCAGGGTATGAAGCTTTCTTT
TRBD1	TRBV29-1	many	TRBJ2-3	CSVITGGKSDTQYF	TGCAGCGTCATCACAGGGGGTAAATCAGATACGCAGTATTTT
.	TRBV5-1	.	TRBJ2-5	CASSGEGDRLQETQYF	TGCGCCAGCAGCGGGGAGGGGGACAGACTTCAAGAGACCCAGTACTTC
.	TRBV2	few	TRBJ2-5	CAGRPRTAGETQYF	TGTGCCGGCCGACCCCGGACAGCAGGGGAGACCCAGTACTTC
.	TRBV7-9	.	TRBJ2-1	CASSSRLALWEQFF	TGTGCCAGCAGCAGCAGACTCGCGCTGTGGGAGCAGTTCTTC
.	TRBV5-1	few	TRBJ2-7	CASSAAQGGSSYEQYF	TGCGCCAGCAGCGCCGCCCAGGGGGGTTCCTCCTACGAGCAGTACTTC
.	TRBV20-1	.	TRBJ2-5	CSARDEDRREETQYF	TGCAGTGCTAGAGATGAAGACCGGAGGGAGGAGACCCAGTACTTC
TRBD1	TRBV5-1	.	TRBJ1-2	CASSHEPGQLYGYTF	TGCGCCAGCAGCCACGAACCGGGACAGCTCTATGGCTACACCTTC
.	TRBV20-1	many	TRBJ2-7	CSATTGTYEQYF	TGCAGTGCCACGACGGGGACCTACGAGCAGTACTTC
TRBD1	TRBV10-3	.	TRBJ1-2	CTISGGGTVEGYTF	TGTACCATCAGCGGAGGAGGGACAGTGGAAGGCTACACCTTC
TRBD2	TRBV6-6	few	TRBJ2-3	CASSYSVAGPFDTQYF	TGTGCCAGCAGTTACTCCGTAGCGGGACCTTTTGATACGCAGTATTTT
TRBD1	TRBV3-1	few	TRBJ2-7	CASSQEITGDYEQYF	TGTGCCAGCAGCCAAGAAATCACAGGGGATTACGAGCAGTACTTC
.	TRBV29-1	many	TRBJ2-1	CSADPPSSYNEQFF	TGCAGCGCCGACCCTCCGAGCTCCTACAATGAGCAGTTCTTC
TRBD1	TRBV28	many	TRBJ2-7	CASRRGQTYEQYF	TGTGCCAGCAGAAGGGGACAGACCTACGAGCAGTACTTC
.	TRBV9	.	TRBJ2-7	CASSVTGNIGGQYF	TGTGCCAGCAGCGTAACAGGGAATATTGGCGGGCAGTACTTC
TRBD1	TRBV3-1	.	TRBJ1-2	CASMPGTGDGYTF	TGTGCCAGCATGCCCGGGACAGGGGATGGCTACACCTTC
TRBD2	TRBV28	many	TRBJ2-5	CASSLAGERETQYF	TGTGCCAGCAGCCTAGCGGGAGAAAGAGAGACCCAGTACTTC
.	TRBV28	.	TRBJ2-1	CASSFPPGFRNEQFF	TGTGCCAGCAGTTTTCCCCCCGGGTTCCGCAATGAGCAGTTCTTC
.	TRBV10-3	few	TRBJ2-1	CAISESVFGQSHNVRNEQFF	TGTGCCATCAGTGAGTCTGTCTTCGGGCAGTCTCATAATGTGAGGAATGAGCAGTTCTTC
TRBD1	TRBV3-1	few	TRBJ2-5	CASLDREETQYF	TGTGCCAGCTTGGACAGGGAAGAGACCCAGTACTTC
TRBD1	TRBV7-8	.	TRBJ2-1	CASSFDSGQANEQFF	TGTGCCAGCAGCTTTGACTCGGGACAGGCCAATGAGCAGTTCTTC
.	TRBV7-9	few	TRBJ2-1	CASSSPGFTYNEQFF	TGTGCCAGCAGCTCCCCGGGGTTTACCTACAATGAGCAGTTCTTC
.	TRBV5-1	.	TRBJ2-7	CASSLFGRGQDEQYF	TGCGCCAGCAGCTTGTTCGGGAGAGGGCAGGACGAGCAGTACTTC
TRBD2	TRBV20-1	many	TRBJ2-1	CSARSGTSRLNEQFF	TGCAGTGCTAGGAGCGGGACTAGCAGATTGAATGAGCAGTTCTTC
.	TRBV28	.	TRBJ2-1	CASSPTSGLRYNEQFF	TGTGCCAGCAGTCCGACCAGCGGACTTCGGTACAATGAGCAGTTCTTC
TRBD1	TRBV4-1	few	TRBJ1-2	CASSQLAPDRGHGYGYTF	TGCGCCAGCAGCCAATTAGCCCCGGACAGGGGGCATGGCTATGGCTACACCTTC
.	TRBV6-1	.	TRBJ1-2	CASSEGETSRGYTF	TGTGCCAGCAGTGAGGGGGAAACCTCGAGGGGCTACACCTTC
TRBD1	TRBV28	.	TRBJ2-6	CASSSRPGQRRSGANVLTF	TGTGCCAGCAGTTCTAGGCCGGGACAGCGGCGATCTGGGGCCAACGTCCTGACTTTC
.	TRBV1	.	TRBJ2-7	CTSSQQRLAGGKNTNYEQYF	TGCACCAGCAGCCAACAGAGACTAGCGGGGGGGAAAAACACCAATTACGAGCAGTACTTC
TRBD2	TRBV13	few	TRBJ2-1	CASSLGVRGRGPYNEQFF	TGTGCCAGCAGCTTAGGTGTCCGCGGGAGGGGTCCCTACAATGAGCAGTTCTTC
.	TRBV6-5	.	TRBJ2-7	CASSSWAGEYEQYF	TGTGCCAGCAGTTCCTGGGCGGGTGAGTACGAGCAGTACTTC